This TCR beta chain was captured by sequencing in a study of blood T cell repertoires in COVID-19. Overall study context: COVID-19 samples from acute and convalescent phases originated in the United States, Italy and Spain. In each case, the material was cDNA or gDNA derived from T cells, B-cell-depleted T cells, or PBMCs.

CDR1 is MDHEN and CDR2 is SYDVKM in the germline V gene. V gave up 5 bases and J gave up 0 bases, with 5 bases separating them. This CDR3 is built from 13 residues. Under the authors' procedure: Reference gene primer amplification yielded estimated nucleated cell counts. Measured with immunoSEQ multiplex PCR; TCRdb has only the in-frame clones, and not every one. The V and J calls and clone size come from that table; D and trimming were worked out from the DNA. Here the sample spans fewer than 130,000 clones, about four fifths being singletons. The chain couples TRBV28 to TRBJ2-1; D unresolved. The sequenced sample consisted of peripheral blood. The TCR sequence derives from a woman aged 55-69 years with acute or convalescent COVID-19. The CDR3: CASSLSSYNEQFF. The CDR3 region has the DNA TGTGCCAGCAGTCTAAGCTCCTACAATGAGCAGTTCTTC.